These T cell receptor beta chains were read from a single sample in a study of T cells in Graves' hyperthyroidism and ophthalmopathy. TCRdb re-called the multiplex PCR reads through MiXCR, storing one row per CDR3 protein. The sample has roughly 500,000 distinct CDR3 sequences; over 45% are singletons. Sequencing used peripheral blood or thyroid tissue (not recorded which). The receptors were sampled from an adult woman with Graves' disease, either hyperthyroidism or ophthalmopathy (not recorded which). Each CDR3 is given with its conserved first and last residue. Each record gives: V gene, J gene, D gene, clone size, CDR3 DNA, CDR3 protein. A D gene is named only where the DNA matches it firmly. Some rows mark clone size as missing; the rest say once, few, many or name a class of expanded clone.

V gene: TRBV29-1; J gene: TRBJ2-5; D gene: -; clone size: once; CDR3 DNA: TGCAGCGTTGGGGCAGGGTTCGAGACCCAGTACTTC; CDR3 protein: CSVGAGFETQYF
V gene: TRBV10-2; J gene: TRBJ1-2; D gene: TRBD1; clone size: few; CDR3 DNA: TGCGCCAGCAAACCGGGACAGGGCAACTATGGCTACACCTTC; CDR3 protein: CASKPGQGNYGYTF
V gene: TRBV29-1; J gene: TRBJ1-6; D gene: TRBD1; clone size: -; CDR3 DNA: TGCAGCGTTTCCGGGACAGGGGATAATTCACCCCTCCACTTT; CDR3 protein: CSVSGTGDNSPLHF
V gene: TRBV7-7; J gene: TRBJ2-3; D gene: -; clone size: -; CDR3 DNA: TGTGCCAGCAGTCCCTTCGGGGTCACAGATACGCAGTATTTT; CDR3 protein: CASSPFGVTDTQYF
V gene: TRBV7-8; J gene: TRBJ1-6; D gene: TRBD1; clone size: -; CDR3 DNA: TGTGCCAGCAGCTTCCCGGACAGGGGGCCCAATTCACCCCTCCACTTT; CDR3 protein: CASSFPDRGPNSPLHF
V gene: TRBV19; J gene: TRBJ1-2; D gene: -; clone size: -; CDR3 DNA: TGTGCCAGTAGTATTAGGGGCAGCACGATCTATGGCTACACCTTC; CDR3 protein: CASSIRGSTIYGYTF
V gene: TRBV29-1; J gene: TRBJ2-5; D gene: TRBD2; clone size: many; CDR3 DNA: TGCAGCGTTGTACTAGCGGGTAAAGAGACCCAGTACTTC; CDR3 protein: CSVVLAGKETQYF
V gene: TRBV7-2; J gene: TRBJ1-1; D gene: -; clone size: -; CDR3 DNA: TGTGCCAGCGGGACATTGCGCGCTGAAGCTTTCTTT; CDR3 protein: CASGTLRAEAFF
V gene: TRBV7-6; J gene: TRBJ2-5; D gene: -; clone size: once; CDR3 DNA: TGTGCCAGCAGCCTGGGCCCTGGGCGATCGAACTTC; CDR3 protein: CASSLGPGRSNF
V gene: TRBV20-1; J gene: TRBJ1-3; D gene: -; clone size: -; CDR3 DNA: TGCAGTGCGCAAGGTCCTAACCTTGGAAACACCATATATTTT; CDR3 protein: CSAQGPNLGNTIYF
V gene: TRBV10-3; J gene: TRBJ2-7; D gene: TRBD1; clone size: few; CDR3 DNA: TGTGCCAGCAGTGACCAAGGACAGGGGGTCTACGAGCAGTACTTC; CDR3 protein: CASSDQGQGVYEQYF
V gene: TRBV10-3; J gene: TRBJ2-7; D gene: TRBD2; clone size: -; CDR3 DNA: TGTGCCGTTCGACTAGCGGGAGGAGCCTACGAGCAGTACTTC; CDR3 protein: CAVRLAGGAYEQYF
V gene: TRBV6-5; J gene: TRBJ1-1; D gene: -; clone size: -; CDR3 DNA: TGTGCCAGCAGATACGGGGGAAGTACTGAAGCTTTCTTT; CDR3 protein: CASRYGGSTEAFF
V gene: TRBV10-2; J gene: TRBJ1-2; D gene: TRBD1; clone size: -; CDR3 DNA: TGCGCCAGCAGTGAGACCCGCCGGACAGGGGATGGCTACACCTTT; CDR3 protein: CASSETRRTGDGYTF
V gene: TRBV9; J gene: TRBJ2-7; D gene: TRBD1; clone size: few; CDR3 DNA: TGTGCCAGCAGCCATCCCAGGGCCGGTGGGAGACAGGGGATTCCCTCCTACGAGCAGTACTTC; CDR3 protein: CASSHPRAGGRQGIPSYEQYF
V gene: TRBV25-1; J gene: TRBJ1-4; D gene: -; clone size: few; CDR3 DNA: TGTGCCAGCAGTGAGGCAGAAAAACTGTTTTTT; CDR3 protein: CASSEAEKLFF
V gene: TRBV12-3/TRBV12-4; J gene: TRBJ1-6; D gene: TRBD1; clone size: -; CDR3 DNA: TGTGCCAGCAGTTCACAGGGGGTTAATTCACCCCTCCACTTT; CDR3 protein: CASSSQGVNSPLHF
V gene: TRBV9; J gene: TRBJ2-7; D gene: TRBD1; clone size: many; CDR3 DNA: TGTGCCAGCAGCCCCGGGGACAGCCTAACCTACGAGCAGTACTTC; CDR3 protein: CASSPGDSLTYEQYF
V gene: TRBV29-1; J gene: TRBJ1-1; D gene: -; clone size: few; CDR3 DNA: TGCAGCGTTCCTGGAAGCATGAACACTGAAGCTTTCTTT; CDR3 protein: CSVPGSMNTEAFF
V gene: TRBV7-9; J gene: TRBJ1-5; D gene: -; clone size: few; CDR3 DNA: TGTGCCAGCAGCTATACGCGGGGCAGCAATCAGCCCCAGCATTTT; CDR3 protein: CASSYTRGSNQPQHF
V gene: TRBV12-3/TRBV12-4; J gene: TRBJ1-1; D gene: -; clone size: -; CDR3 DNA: TGTGCCAGCAACATATGGGGACGCGGAACTGAAGCTTTCTTT; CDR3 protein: CASNIWGRGTEAFF
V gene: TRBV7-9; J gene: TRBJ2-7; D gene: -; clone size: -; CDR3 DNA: TGTGCCAGCAGCCCCGTGGGATGGCGCACACCCTACGAGCAGTACTTC; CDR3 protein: CASSPVGWRTPYEQYF
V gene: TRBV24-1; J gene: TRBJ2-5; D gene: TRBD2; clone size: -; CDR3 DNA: TGTGCCACCAGTGACGAAGGGACTAGCATAGCGGAGACCCAGTACTTC; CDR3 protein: CATSDEGTSIAETQYF
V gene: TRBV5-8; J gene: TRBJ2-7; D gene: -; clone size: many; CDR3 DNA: TGTGCCAGCAGCTTGATAGGTACTCCCTACGAGCAGTACTTC; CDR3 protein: CASSLIGTPYEQYF
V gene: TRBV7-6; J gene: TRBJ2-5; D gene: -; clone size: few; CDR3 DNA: TGTGCCAGCAGCTTAAGCGCGGCAGCACTCCAAGAGACCCAGTACTTC; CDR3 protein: CASSLSAAALQETQYF
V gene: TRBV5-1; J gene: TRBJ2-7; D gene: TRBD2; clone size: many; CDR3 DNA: TGCGCCAGCAGCCCGCAGACTAGCCTGAACTACGAGCAGTACTTC; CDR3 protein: CASSPQTSLNYEQYF
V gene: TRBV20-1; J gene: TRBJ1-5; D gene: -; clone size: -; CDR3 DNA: TGCAGTGCTAGAAGACGCAATCAGCCCCAGCATTTT; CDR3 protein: CSARRRNQPQHF
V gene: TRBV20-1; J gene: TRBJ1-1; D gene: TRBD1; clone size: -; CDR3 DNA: TGCAGTGCTAGAGGGGACAGGGTGAGCACTGAAGCTTTCTTT; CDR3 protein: CSARGDRVSTEAFF
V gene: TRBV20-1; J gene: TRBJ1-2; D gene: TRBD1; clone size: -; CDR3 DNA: TGCAGTGCTAGAGTAGACAGGGTGCTCGTTGGCTACACCTTC; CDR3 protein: CSARVDRVLVGYTF
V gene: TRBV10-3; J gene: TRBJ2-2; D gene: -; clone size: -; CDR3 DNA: TGTGCCATCAGTCCGGATAGGGTAGCCGGGGAGCTGTTTTTT; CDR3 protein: CAISPDRVAGELFF
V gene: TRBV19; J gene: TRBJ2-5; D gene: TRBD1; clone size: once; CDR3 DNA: TGTGCCAGTAGCCTTCGGACAGGGCGAGAGACCCAGTACTTC; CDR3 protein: CASSLRTGRETQYF
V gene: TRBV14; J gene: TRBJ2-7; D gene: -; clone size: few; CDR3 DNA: TGTGCCAGCAGCCAATCCCGGGGAAACGAGCAGTACTTC; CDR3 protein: CASSQSRGNEQYF
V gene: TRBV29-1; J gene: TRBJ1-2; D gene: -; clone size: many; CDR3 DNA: TGCAGCGTTTATGGGAGGACTAACTATGGCTACACCTTC; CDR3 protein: CSVYGRTNYGYTF
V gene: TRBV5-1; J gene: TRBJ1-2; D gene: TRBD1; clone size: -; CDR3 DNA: TGCGCCAGCAGCAAGGGAGGTAGGGGGCAAGCTGGCTACACCTTC; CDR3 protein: CASSKGGRGQAGYTF
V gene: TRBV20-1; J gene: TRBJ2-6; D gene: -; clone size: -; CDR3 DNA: TGCAGTGCTAGTACCTTGCGGGCCAACGTCCTGACTTTC; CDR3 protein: CSASTLRANVLTF
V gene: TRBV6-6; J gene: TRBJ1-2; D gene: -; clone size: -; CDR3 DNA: TGTGCCAGCAGTTACTTGGCAAACGCTAACTATGGCTACACCTTC; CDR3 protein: CASSYLANANYGYTF
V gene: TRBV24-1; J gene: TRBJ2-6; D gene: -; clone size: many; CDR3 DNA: TGTGCCACCAGTGACCCCCTCTCTGGGGCCAACGTCCTGACTTTC; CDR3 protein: CATSDPLSGANVLTF
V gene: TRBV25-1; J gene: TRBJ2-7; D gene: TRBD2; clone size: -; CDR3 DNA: TGTGCTAGCGGACGGCGGACGGGGGGCGAGCAGTACTTC; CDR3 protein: CASGRRTGGEQYF
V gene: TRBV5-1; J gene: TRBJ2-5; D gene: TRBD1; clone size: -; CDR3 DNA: TGCGCCAGCAGCGAAGGGACAGGGGGCAGAGAGACCCAGTACTTC; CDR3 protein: CASSEGTGGRETQYF
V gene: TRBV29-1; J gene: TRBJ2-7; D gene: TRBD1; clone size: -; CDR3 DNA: TGCAGCGTTCAATTCGGACAGGGCGGCGAGCAGTACTTC; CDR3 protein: CSVQFGQGGEQYF
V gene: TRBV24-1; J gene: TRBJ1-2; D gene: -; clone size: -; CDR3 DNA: TGTGCCACCAGTGGTGGCCTCGGCTACACCTTC; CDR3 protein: CATSGGLGYTF
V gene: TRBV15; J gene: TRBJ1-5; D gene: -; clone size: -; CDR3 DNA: TGTGCCACCAGCAGCACGATCGGGGGGAGCAATCAGCCCCAGCATTTT; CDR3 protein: CATSSTIGGSNQPQHF
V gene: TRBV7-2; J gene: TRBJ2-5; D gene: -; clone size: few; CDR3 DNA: TGTGCCAGCAGCTTCCGACAGGTGTCAGAGACCCAGTACTTC; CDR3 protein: CASSFRQVSETQYF
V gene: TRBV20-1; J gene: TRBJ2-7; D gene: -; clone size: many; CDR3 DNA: TGCAGTGCTAGAGAGGGGGGTGAGAACGAGCAGTACTTC; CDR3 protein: CSAREGGENEQYF